This T cell receptor (beta chain) comes out of a study of blood T cell repertoires in COVID-19. Study-wide context: COVID-19 samples, acute and convalescent, were from the United States, Italy and Spain. The analysed material was cDNA or gDNA that came from T cells, B-cell-depleted T cells, or PBMCs.

Authors' data handling: How many nucleated cells were present was estimated from reference gene primer amplification. Profiled with immunoSEQ multiplex PCR; TCRdb holds only in-frame clones, not every one. The V and J calls and the clone size are those of that table, but D and trimming were determined from the DNA. This table holds approximately 200,000 clones, about 87% found once. Trimming left V 2 bases short and J 1 base short, with 15 bases between. CDR3 size: 16 residues. Germline CDR1 reads SGHRS; CDR2 reads YFSETQ. The source of this sequence is a woman in her thirties with acute or convalescent COVID-19. Sequencing used peripheral blood. The rearrangement uses TRBV5-1 and TRBJ1-1; weak D call: TRBD1 (5 bases). For the CDR3, the DNA is TGCGCCAGCAGCTTAGGAGGGGCGGGAGGGAACACTGAAGCTTTCTTT. This encodes CASSLGGAGGNTEAFF.